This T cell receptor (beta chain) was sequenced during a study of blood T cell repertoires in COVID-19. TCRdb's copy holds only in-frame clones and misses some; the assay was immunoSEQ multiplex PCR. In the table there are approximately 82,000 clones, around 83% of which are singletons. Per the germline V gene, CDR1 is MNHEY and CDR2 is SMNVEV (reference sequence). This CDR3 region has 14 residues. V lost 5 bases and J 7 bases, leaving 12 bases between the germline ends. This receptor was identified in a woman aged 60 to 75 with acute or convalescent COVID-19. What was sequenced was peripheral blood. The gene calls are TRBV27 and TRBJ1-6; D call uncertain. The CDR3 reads CASSPWERNSPLHF. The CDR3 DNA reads TGTGCCAGCAGTCCCTGGGAGCGGAATTCACCCCTCCACTTT.